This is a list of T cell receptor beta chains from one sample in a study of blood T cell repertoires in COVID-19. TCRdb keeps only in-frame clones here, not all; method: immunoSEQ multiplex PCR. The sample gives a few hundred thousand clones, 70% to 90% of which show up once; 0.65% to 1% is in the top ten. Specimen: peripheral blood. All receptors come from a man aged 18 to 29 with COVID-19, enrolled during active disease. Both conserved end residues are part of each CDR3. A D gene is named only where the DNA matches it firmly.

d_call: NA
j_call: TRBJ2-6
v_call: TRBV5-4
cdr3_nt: TGTGCCAGCAGCTTGGACAGCTCTGGGGCCAACGTCCTGACTTTC
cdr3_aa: CASSLDSSGANVLTF

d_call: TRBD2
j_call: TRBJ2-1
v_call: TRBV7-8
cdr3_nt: TGTGCCAGCAGCTTAATCGCGGGAGCCTTCTACAATGAGCAGTTCTTC
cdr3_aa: CASSLIAGAFYNEQFF

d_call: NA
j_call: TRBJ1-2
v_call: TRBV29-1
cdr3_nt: TGCAGCGTTAGAGAGCCGGTTACCTATGGCTACACCTTC
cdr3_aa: CSVREPVTYGYTF

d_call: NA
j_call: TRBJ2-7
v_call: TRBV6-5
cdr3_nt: TGTGCCAGCAAGTCAGGGCTTTTCTACGAGCAGTACTTC
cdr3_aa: CASKSGLFYEQYF

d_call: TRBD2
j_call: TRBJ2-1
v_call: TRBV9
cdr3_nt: TGTGCCAGCAGCCCCGGACGGGGGGCCTACAATGAGCAGTTCTTC
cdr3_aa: CASSPGRGAYNEQFF

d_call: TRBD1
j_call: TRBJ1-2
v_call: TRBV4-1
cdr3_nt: TGCGCCAGCCAATGGGTCAGGGGGCTCTATGGCTACACCTTC
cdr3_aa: CASQWVRGLYGYTF

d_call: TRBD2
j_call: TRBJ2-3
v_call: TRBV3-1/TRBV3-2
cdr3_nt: TGTGCCAGCAGCCTAAGCGGGAGTAGCACAGATACGCAGTATTTT
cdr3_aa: CASSLSGSSTDTQYF

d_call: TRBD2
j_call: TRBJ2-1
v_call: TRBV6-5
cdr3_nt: TGTGCCAGCAGTCTAGCGGGGCCCTACAATGAGCAGTTCTTC
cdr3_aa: CASSLAGPYNEQFF

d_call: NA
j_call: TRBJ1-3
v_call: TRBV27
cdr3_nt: TGTGCCAGCAGTTTGCAGGGGCCCTCTGGAAACACCATATATTTT
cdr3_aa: CASSLQGPSGNTIYF

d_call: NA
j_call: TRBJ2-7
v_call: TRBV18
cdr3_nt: TGTGCCAGCTCGGGGCAGAGCGACTACGAGCAGTACTTC
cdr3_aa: CASSGQSDYEQYF

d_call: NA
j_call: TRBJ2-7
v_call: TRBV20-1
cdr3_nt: TGCAGTGCCCAGAGGGAGTACGAGCAGTACTTC
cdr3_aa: CSAQREYEQYF

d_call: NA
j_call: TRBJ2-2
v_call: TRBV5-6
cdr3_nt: TGTGCCAGCAGCTTCCTAAACACCGGGGAGCTGTTTTTT
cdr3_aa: CASSFLNTGELFF

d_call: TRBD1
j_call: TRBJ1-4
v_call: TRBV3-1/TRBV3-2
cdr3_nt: TGTGCCAGCAGCGACCCGGGACAGGGTTATGAAAAACTGTTTTTT
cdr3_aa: CASSDPGQGYEKLFF